These 30 T cell receptor beta chains share one sample of origin, sequenced in a study of Graves' ophthalmopathy and Graves' hyperthyroidism (dated by TCRdb to the late 2010s). Instrument on record: Illumina HiSeq 2000. For repertoire sequencing, the TCR beta CDR3 regions were amplified from RNA transcripts. HTBI primers and the Qiagen OneStep RT-PCR kit were used in a first-round RT-PCR, which was followed by a second-round multiplex PCR, size selection and purification. TCRdb's own reprocessing of the public reads used fastp at Q25 and MiXCR and kept productive beta chains. Entries that share a CDR3 protein sequence are merged under the most common genes and DNA. Here the sample has 200,000 to 250,000 distinct CDR3 sequences; approximately 28% occur a single time. The ten largest clonotypes hold 9.1% of the sample. The sequenced sample was peripheral blood. All receptors come from a man between 45 and 60 years old with Graves' ophthalmopathy. Donor details come from another sample of the same person, matched by shared clones.

This clonotype showed up many times. The V call is TRBV14, the J call TRBJ2-7, with D perhaps being TRBD1 or TRBD2 (5 bases each). The CDR3 has 15 residues. Germline assignment: CDR1 SGHDN and CDR2 FVKESK. V lost 4 bases and J 0 bases, leaving 13 bases between the germline ends. The CDR3 sequence is CASSRGPRGSYEQYF. CDR3 coding DNA: TGTGCCAGCAGCCGGGGCCCCCGGGGCTCCTACGAGCAGTACTTC.

In this sample, this clonotype turned up many times. This chain joins TRBV19 and TRBJ1-5; 7 bases are a match to TRBD1. With 5 bases clipped from V and 3 bases from J, the junction kept 7 bases outside the gene matches. This CDR3 region has 15 residues. Germline assignment: CDR1 LNHDA and CDR2 SQIVND (reference sequence). The CDR3 region is CASSAQGGINQPQHF. The CDR3 DNA is TGTGCCAGTAGTGCCCAGGGGGGGATCAATCAGCCCCAGCATTTT.

The chain recombines TRBV6-1 with TRBJ1-2; D is unclear. Germline values: CDR1 MNHNS, CDR2 SASEGT. This CDR3 spans 15 amino acids. Trimming removed 7 bases at V and 0 bases at J, with 15 bases between. This CDR3 reads CASNSPGLANYGYTF. The DNA for the CDR3 is TGTGCCAGCAACTCACCGGGCTTAGCTAACTATGGCTACACCTTC.

This clonotype was detected many times. This sequence joins TRBV7-2 and TRBJ2-2; D unclear. V was cut by 3 bases and J by 5 bases, with 10 bases left in between. Germline V CDR1 and CDR2: SGHTA, FQGNSA. This CDR3 spans 14 amino acids. The chain's CDR3 is CASSLIGATGELFF. Here the CDR3 DNA reads TGTGCCAGCAGCTTGATCGGAGCGACCGGGGAGCTGTTTTTT.

This clonotype was seen many times. The genes are TRBV20-1 and TRBJ1-5; the D is unclear. The ends were cut back, 1 base at V and 3 bases at J, with 7 bases in the middle. Germline CDR1 reads DFQATT; CDR2 reads SNEGSKA (reference sequence). This CDR3 comprises 13 residues. CDR3 sequence reads: CSARVQNNQPQHF. The CDR3 DNA follows: TGCAGTGCTAGAGTTCAGAACAATCAGCCCCAGCATTTT.

The V and J genes are TRBV12-3 or TRBV12-4 and TRBJ2-7, with 7 positions matching TRBD1. The CDR3 has 14 residues. Losses at the gene ends were 4 bases for V and 4 bases for J; bases not matched to a gene: 7. The CDR3 DNA reads as TGTGCCAGCAGTTCAGGACAGGACACGTACGAGCAGTACTTC. It is translated as CASSSGQDTYEQYF.

The rearrangement joins TRBV6-2 or TRBV6-3 to TRBJ1-2; the D is unclear. V was trimmed by 2 bases and J by 2 bases, leaving 9 bases between them. This CDR3 region has 14 residues. The V gene's germline CDR1 is MNHEY and CDR2 SVGEGT. CDR3 nucleotide sequence: TGTGCCAGCAGTTACCGGGTCGTCAACTATGGCTACACCTTC. As protein: CASSYRVVNYGYTF.

Points on this clonotype: At one boundary the junction diverges from the germline segment, which might be a read error. This chain links TRBV5-1 with TRBJ1-1; a weak D match, TRBD1 (5 bases). Germline lookup yields CDR1 SGHRS and CDR2 YFSETQ. The CDR3 is 14 residues long. The CDR3 DNA is TGCGCCAGCAGCTTGGGACAGATGGTGACTGAAGCCTTCTTT. It yields the protein CASSLGQMVTEAFF.

This clonotype was found many times. The J gene is TRBJ2-5, the V gene TRBV6-5, with 7 bases matching TRBD1. Losses at the gene ends were 5 bases for V and 4 bases for J; bases not matched to a gene: 7. CDR1 and CDR2 from the germline V gene are MNHEY and SVGAGI. There are 14 residues in the CDR3. CDR3 coding DNA: TGTGCCAGCAGTCAGACAGGGAACGGAGAGACCCAGTACTTC. Protein sequence: CASSQTGNGETQYF.

This chain uses TRBV29-1 with TRBJ2-7; no reliable D call. Germline CDR1 SQVTM, CDR2 ANQGSEA. CDR3 length equals 12 residues. Trimming stripped 7 bases from V and 3 bases from J, with 13 bases between. Here the CDR3 reads CSATAGVYEQYF. The CDR3 DNA is TGCAGCGCTACGGCCGGAGTCTACGAGCAGTACTTC.

The sample holds many counts of this clonotype. V gene TRBV5-5 combines with J gene TRBJ2-5; D is perhaps TRBD1 (7 bases). Trimming removed 0 bases at V and 0 bases at J, with 12 bases between. Per the germline V gene, CDR1 is SGHKS and CDR2 is YYEKEE (reference sequence). The CDR3 runs 16 residues. This CDR3 reads CASSLVAGGYQETQYF. The DNA for the CDR3 is TGTGCCAGCAGCTTGGTTGCAGGGGGGTACCAAGAGACCCAGTACTTC.

The sample holds many counts of this clonotype. The V gene is TRBV18, the J gene TRBJ1-3, with TRBD1 identical over 8 bases. After removal of 2 bases from V and 9 bases from J, the junction contained 6 bases not matched to a gene. This CDR3 contains 14 residues. From germline, CDR1 is KGHSH and CDR2 LQKENI. The CDR3 spells CASSPRGQGATIYF. The CDR3 coding sequence is TGTGCCAGCTCACCAAGAGGACAGGGAGCCACCATATATTTT.

Many counts were recorded for this clonotype. This rearrangement joins TRBV12-3 or TRBV12-4 to TRBJ2-5; D gene unclear. CDR3 size: 15 residues. The ends were cut back, 6 bases at V and 5 bases at J, with 19 bases in the middle. CDR3 sequence reads: CASSPDPEIGETQYF. CDR3 sequence (DNA): TGTGCCAGCAGCCCTGACCCGGAGATTGGTGAGACCCAGTACTTC.

V and J are TRBV24-1 and TRBJ2-6, with 7 bases lining up with TRBD1. J gave up 4 bases and V 5 bases, and 7 bases lay outside the gene matches. Germline V CDR1 and CDR2: KGHDR, SFDVKD. This CDR3 has 16 amino acids. The CDR3 region has the DNA TGTGCCACCAGTGCCCCGACAGGGTCCGGGGCCAACGTCCTGACTTTC. This translates into CATSAPTGSGANVLTF.

This clonotype was detected ten times or more. The chain is built from TRBV7-6 and TRBJ2-7; D is perhaps TRBD2 (6 bases). Trimming removed 11 bases at V and 0 bases at J, with 20 bases between. The CDR3 loop spans 15 amino acids. Germline CDR1 and CDR2: SGHVS and FNYEAQ. This CDR3 reads CAYSPRDCRSYEQYF. The CDR3 DNA sequence: TGTGCCTACTCCCCCCGGGACTGCCGCTCCTACGAGCAGTACTTC.

This clonotype was recorded at least ten times. The chain employs TRBV7-2 and TRBJ2-7; D is undetermined. Germline CDR1 and CDR2: SGHTA and FQGNSA. Deletions cut 1 base from V and 2 bases from J, with 9 bases between. The CDR3 is made up of 14 amino acids. CDR3 sequence: CASSLGRLAYEQYF. The CDR3 DNA sequence: TGTGCCAGCAGCTTAGGGCGGCTAGCCTACGAGCAGTACTTC.

This clonotype was counted many times. J is TRBJ2-2 and V is TRBV20-1; TRBD1 or TRBD2 may be the D gene (5 bases each). The CDR3 consists of 16 residues. Germline values: CDR1 DFQATT, CDR2 SNEGSKA (reference sequence). Trimming left V 5 bases short and J 2 bases short, with 18 bases between. CDR3 in amino acids: CSAQGWGTTNTGELFF. CDR3 coding DNA: TGCAGTGCTCAAGGGTGGGGGACGACCAACACCGGGGAGCTGTTTTTT.

This clonotype was found many times. The V and J genes are TRBV29-1 and TRBJ2-7, with TRBD2 identical over 12 bases. J lost 5 bases, V lost 7 bases, and 6 bases had no gene match. The CDR3 has 13 amino acids. Germline-derived CDR1 and CDR2 are SQVTM and ANQGSEA. The CDR3 region has the DNA TGCAGCGGGGTGACTAGCGGGAGAAACGAGCAGTACTTC. Translated, it gives CSGVTSGRNEQYF.

The chain combines TRBV12-3 or TRBV12-4 with TRBJ2-7, with 9 bases aligning to TRBD2. The V segment lost 10 bases and the J segment 1 base; nucleotides outside the gene matches: 8. The CDR3 totals 14 residues. CDR3 residues: CATPRLAESYEQYF. Here the CDR3 DNA reads TGTGCCACCCCAAGACTAGCGGAGTCCTACGAGCAGTACTTC.

This clonotype has ten or more counts. The genes are TRBV6-1 and TRBJ2-7; D might be TRBD1 (6 bases). The CDR3 contains 11 residues. The germline V gene has CDR1 MNHNS and CDR2 SASEGT. Deletions cut 3 bases from V and 6 bases from J, with 6 bases between. The CDR3 spells CASSDRGEQYF. The DNA of the CDR3 is TGTGCCAGCAGTGACAGGGGCGAGCAGTACTTC.

The rearrangement joins TRBV6-5 to TRBJ1-2; D is perhaps TRBD1 (6 bases). Germline CDR1 and CDR2: MNHEY and SVGAGI. V lost 6 bases, J lost 5 bases, and 19 bases lay in between. The CDR3 contains 15 residues. CDR3 sequence: CASRLAGAQGYGYTF. The CDR3 DNA follows: TGTGCCAGCAGACTCGCGGGGGCCCAGGGGTATGGCTACACCTTC.

The chain combines TRBV12-3 or TRBV12-4 with TRBJ2-7; tentative D call: TRBD1 (5 bases). The CDR3 length is 15 residues. The V and J ends lost 3 bases and 6 bases respectively, with 18 bases between them. The CDR3 sequence is CASSLYSRRRGEQYF. The CDR3 DNA is TGTGCCAGCAGTTTGTATTCCCGGCGAAGGGGCGAGCAGTACTTC.

This clonotype was seen repeatedly, ten times or more. The chain joins TRBV27 to TRBJ2-7; the D is unclear. V was pared by 0 bases and J by 3 bases, with 6 bases between. Germline lookup yields CDR1 MNHEY and CDR2 SMNVEV (reference sequence). There are 13 residues in the CDR3. The CDR3 nucleotides read TGTGCCAGCAGTTTATCAGGGCACTACGAGCAGTACTTC. Protein product: CASSLSGHYEQYF.

The sample holds many counts of this clonotype. This chain joins TRBV14 and TRBJ2-5, with D hard to call. This CDR3 contains 12 residues. V gave up 1 base and J gave up 5 bases, with 5 bases separating them. Germline V CDR1 and CDR2: SGHDN, FVKESK. The CDR3 protein is CASSQATETQYF. The CDR3 coding sequence is TGTGCCAGCAGCCAAGCAACGGAGACCCAGTACTTC. The complete variable domain, with remaining parts taken from reference TRBV14 and TRBJ2-5, reads EAGVTQFPSHSVIEKGQTVTLRCDPISGHDNLYWYRRVMGKEIKFLLHFVKESKQDESGMPNNRFLAERTGGTYSTLKVQPAELEDSGVYFCASSQATETQYFGPGTRLLVL.

V usage is TRBV12-3 or TRBV12-4 and J usage is TRBJ1-1; D gene uncertain. V was pared by 2 bases and J by 1 base, with 23 bases between. The CDR3 has 19 residues. The CDR3 region is CASSLSVLKGRTGNTEAFF. The CDR3 bases are TGTGCCAGCAGTTTATCCGTGTTAAAAGGTCGGACGGGGAACACTGAAGCTTTCTTT.

In this sample, this clonotype turned up once. This chain links TRBV7-2 with TRBJ2-7, with D perhaps TRBD2 (6 bases). CDR3 length: 13 residues. Germline V lookup: CDR1 SGHTA, CDR2 FQGNSA. V was cut by 2 bases and J by 6 bases, with 11 bases left in between. The CDR3 nucleotides read TGTGCCAGCAGCTTAAATAGCGGAGGCGAGCAGTACTTC. Residues: CASSLNSGGEQYF.

The table lists this clonotype with many counts. This chain joins TRBV11-2 and TRBJ2-3; 10 nucleotides agree with TRBD2. The germline gives CDR1 SGHAT, CDR2 FQNNGV. V lost 2 bases, J lost 0 bases, and 5 bases stayed unmatched. The CDR3 spans 17 residues. The chain's CDR3 is CASSLFLAGASTDTQYF. Written as DNA, the CDR3 is TGTGCCAGCAGCTTATTTCTAGCGGGAGCTAGCACAGATACGCAGTATTTT.

This chain uses TRBV28 with TRBJ1-1; D unresolved. The germline V gene has CDR1 MDHEN and CDR2 SYDVKM. V dropped 2 bases and J dropped 0 bases, with 13 bases sitting between them. There are 16 residues in the CDR3. CDR3 sequence (DNA): TGTGCCAGCAGTTTAGATAGGAGCCATCTGAACACTGAAGCTTTCTTT. Its protein is CASSLDRSHLNTEAFF.

Ten or more counts support this clonotype. The chain combines TRBV12-3 or TRBV12-4 with TRBJ1-3; the D is unclear. With 1 base removed from V and 5 bases from J, the gap between germline ends came to 15 bases. This CDR3 has 16 amino acids. CDR3 bases: TGTGCCAGCAGTTTAGAAGTAGGCCCGAGAAGAAACACCATATATTTT. Residues: CASSLEVGPRRNTIYF.

This clonotype was seen at least ten times. The genes are TRBV7-9 and TRBJ2-7; D not certain. CDR3 length: 12 amino acids. The germline V gene has CDR1 SEHNR and CDR2 FQNEAQ (reference sequence). V was shortened by 5 bases and J by 7 bases, with 12 bases between the two germline ends. CDR3 amino acids: CASSATIDEQYF. The CDR3 DNA sequence: TGTGCCAGCAGCGCCACTATCGATGAGCAGTACTTC.